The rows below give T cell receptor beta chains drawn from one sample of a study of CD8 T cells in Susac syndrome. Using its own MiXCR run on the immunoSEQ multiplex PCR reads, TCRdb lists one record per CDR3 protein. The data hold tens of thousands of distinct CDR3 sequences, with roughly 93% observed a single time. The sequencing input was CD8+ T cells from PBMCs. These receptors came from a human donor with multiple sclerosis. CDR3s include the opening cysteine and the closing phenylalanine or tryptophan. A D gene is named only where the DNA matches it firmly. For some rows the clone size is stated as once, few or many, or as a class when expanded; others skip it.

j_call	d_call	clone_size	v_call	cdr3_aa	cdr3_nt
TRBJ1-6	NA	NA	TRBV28	CASSEGPYSSYNSPLHF	TGTGCCAGCAGTGAGGGCCCCTATAGCTCCTATAATTCACCCCTCCACTTT
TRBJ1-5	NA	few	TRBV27	CASSLHPYQPQHF	TGTGCCAGCAGTTTACACCCCTATCAGCCCCAGCATTTT
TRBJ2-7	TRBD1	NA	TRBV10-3	CAISAQGDPYEQYF	TGTGCCATCAGTGCACAGGGGGACCCCTACGAGCAGTACTTC
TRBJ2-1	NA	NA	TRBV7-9	CASSPFTRERTYYNEQFF	TGTGCCAGCAGCCCCTTTACAAGGGAGCGTACTTACTACAATGAGCAGTTCTTC
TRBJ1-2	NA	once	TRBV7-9	CASSPKSVYGYTF	TGTGCCAGCAGCCCTAAGAGCGTCTATGGCTACACCTTC
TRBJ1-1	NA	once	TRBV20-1	CSARPSGRYTEAFF	TGCAGTGCTAGGCCCTCTGGGAGGTACACTGAAGCTTTCTTT
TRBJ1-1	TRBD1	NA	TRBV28	CASSFGDSISRTEAFF	TGTGCCAGCAGTTTTGGGGACAGCATATCGAGGACTGAAGCTTTCTTT
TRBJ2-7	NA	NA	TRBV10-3	CAIRGIGEQYF	TGTGCCATCCGCGGGATTGGCGAGCAGTACTTC
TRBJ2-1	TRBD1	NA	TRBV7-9	CASSFTGVPYNEQFF	TGTGCCAGCAGCTTTACAGGGGTCCCCTACAATGAGCAGTTCTTC
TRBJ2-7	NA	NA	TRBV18	CASSATGSSYEQYF	TGTGCCAGCTCCGCGACGGGAAGCTCCTACGAGCAGTACTTC
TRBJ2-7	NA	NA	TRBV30	CAWRGVESSYEQYF	TGTGCCTGGAGAGGGGTGGAGAGCTCCTACGAGCAGTACTTC
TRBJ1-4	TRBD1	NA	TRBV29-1	CSVSRDIGGTNEKLFF	TGCAGCGTTTCCCGTGATATAGGGGGCACTAATGAAAAACTGTTTTTT
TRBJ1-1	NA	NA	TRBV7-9	CASSLGTSEAFF	TGTGCCAGCAGCCTAGGGACGTCTGAAGCTTTCTTT
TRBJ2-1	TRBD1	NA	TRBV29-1	CSLNRGLNEQFF	TGCAGCTTGAACAGGGGGCTCAATGAGCAGTTCTTC
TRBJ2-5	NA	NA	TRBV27	CASSPTQYF	TGTGCCAGCAGTCCTACCCAGTACTTC
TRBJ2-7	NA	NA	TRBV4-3	CASSQDRVYEQYF	TGCGCCAGCAGCCAAGACAGGGTGTACGAGCAGTACTTC
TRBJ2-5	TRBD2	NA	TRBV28	CASNLVAGEFPETQYF	TGTGCCAGCAATCTAGTAGCGGGCGAGTTTCCAGAGACCCAGTACTTC
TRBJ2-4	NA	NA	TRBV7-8	CASSSLILAVRDIQYF	TGTGCCAGCAGCTCTTTGATCTTAGCGGTCAGGGACATTCAGTACTTC
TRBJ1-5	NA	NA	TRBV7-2	CASSLESGGLNQPQHF	TGTGCCAGCAGCTTAGAGTCGGGAGGGTTGAATCAGCCCCAGCATTTT
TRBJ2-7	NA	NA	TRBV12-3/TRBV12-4	CASTHSTGRFYEQYF	TGTGCCAGCACTCATTCGACAGGACGATTCTACGAGCAGTACTTC
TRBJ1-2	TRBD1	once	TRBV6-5	CASSYSILGTGLLSEDGYTF	TGTGCCAGCAGTTACTCGATTTTGGGGACAGGGTTACTTAGTGAGGATGGCTACACCTTC
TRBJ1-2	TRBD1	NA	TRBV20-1	CSAPSGQLNYGYTF	TGCAGTGCACCCTCGGGACAGCTTAACTATGGCTACACCTTC
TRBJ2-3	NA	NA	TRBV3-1	CASSQGDGWTDTQYF	TGTGCCAGCAGCCAAGGCGACGGTTGGACAGATACGCAGTATTTT
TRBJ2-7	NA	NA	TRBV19	CASSKGQGSYEQYF	TGTGCCAGTAGTAAGGGACAAGGGTCCTACGAGCAGTACTTC
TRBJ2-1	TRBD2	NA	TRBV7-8	CASSLSSGGNEQFF	TGTGCCAGCAGCTTATCAAGCGGGGGCAATGAGCAGTTCTTC
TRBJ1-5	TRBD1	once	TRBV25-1	CASSELGGYGQPQHF	TGTGCCAGCAGTGAACTAGGGGGCTATGGTCAGCCCCAGCATTTT
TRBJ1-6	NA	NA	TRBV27	CASRLQREDSPLHF	TGTGCCAGCAGGCTACAGCGGGAGGATTCACCCCTCCACTTT
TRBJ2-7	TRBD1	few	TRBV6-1	CASSEGTGDLPYEQYF	TGTGCCAGCAGTGAAGGGACAGGAGACCTCCCCTACGAGCAGTACTTC
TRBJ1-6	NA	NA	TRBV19	CASSWGDGPNSPLHF	TGTGCCAGTAGTTGGGGGGACGGCCCTAATTCACCCCTCCACTTT
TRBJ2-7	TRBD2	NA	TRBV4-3	CASSQVPPGLAGSYEQYF	TGCGCCAGCAGCCAAGTTCCACCGGGACTAGCGGGGTCCTACGAGCAGTACTTC
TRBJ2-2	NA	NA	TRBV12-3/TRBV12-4	CASSYVPMLGNTGELFF	TGTGCCAGCAGTTACGTTCCCATGCTCGGGAACACCGGGGAGCTGTTTTTT
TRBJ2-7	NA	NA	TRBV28	CASSLPVTSYEQYF	TGTGCCAGCAGTCTCCCGGTGACCTCCTACGAGCAGTACTTC
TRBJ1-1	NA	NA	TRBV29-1	CSVGYDRLRDEAFF	TGCAGCGTAGGATACGACAGGCTACGAGACGAAGCTTTCTTT
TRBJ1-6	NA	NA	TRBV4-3	CASSPSGGFYNSPLHF	TGCGCCAGCAGCCCCTCGGGGGGCTTCTATAATTCACCCCTCCACTTT
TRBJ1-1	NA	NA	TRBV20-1	CSARPRETEAFF	TGCAGTGCTAGACCCAGGGAGACTGAAGCTTTCTTT
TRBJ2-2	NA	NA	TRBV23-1	CASSQSRDRGTGELFF	TGCGCCAGCAGTCAATCCAGGGACCGCGGGACCGGGGAGCTGTTTTTT
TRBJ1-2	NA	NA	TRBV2	CASSKIGGLYGYTF	TGTGCCAGCAGTAAGATAGGGGGTCTTTATGGCTACACCTTC
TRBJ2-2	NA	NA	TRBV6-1	CASSVAKGAGELFF	TGTGCCAGCAGTGTGGCGAAGGGGGCCGGGGAGCTGTTTTTT
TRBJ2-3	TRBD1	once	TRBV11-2	CASSNRATGADTQYF	TGTGCCAGCAGTAATCGGGCAACAGGGGCCGATACGCAGTATTTT
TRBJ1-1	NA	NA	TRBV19	CASLFNPGYTEAFF	TGTGCCAGTCTTTTCAACCCAGGGTACACTGAAGCTTTCTTT
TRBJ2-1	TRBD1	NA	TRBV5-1	CASSIPTGGNEQFF	TGCGCCAGCAGCATTCCGACAGGGGGCAATGAGCAGTTCTTC
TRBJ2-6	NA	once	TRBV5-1	CASSLAAAGANVLTF	TGCGCCAGCAGCTTGGCGGCAGCTGGGGCCAACGTCCTGACTTTC
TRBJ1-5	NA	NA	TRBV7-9	CASSLGGIREPQHF	TGTGCCAGCAGCTTAGGGGGTATTAGGGAGCCCCAGCATTTT
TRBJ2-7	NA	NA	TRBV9	CASSPSGNSYEQYF	TGTGCCAGCAGCCCCTCAGGGAACTCCTACGAGCAGTACTTC
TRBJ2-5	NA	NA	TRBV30	CAWSDNQENQYF	TGTGCCTGGAGTGACAACCAAGAGAACCAGTACTTC